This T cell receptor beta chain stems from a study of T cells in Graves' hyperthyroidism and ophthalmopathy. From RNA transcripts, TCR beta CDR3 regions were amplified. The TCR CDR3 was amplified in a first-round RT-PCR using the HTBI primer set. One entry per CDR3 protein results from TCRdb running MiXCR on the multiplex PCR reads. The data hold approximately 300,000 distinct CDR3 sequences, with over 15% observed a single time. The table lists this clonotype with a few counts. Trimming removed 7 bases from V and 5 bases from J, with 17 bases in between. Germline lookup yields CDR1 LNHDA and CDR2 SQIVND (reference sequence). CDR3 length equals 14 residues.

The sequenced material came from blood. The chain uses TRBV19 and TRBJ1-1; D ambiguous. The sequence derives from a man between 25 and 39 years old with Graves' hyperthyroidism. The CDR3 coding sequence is TGTGCCAGTACCTCGGTCCTACGAGGGACTGAAGCTTTCTTT. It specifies CASTSVLRGTEAFF.